The 14 T cell receptor beta chains below were found in one sample sequenced in a study of T cells in localized non-small cell lung cancer. This table comes from immunoSEQ multiplex PCR, and its TCRdb copy is limited to in-frame clones, with some not included. This sample yields tens of thousands of clones, of which over 75% are seen a single time; about a tenth belongs to the top ten. This specimen was peripheral blood, taken before any cancer treatment. Receptor source: a female donor at least 60 years old with stage I lung adenocarcinoma.

The chain is built from TRBV13 and TRBJ1-2; D may be TRBD1 (6 bases). With 5 bases removed from V and 6 bases from J, the gap between germline ends came to 16 bases. The CDR3 is 14 amino acids. Germline values: CDR1 PRHDT, CDR2 FYEKMQ (reference sequence). The CDR3 DNA sequence: TGTGCCAGCAGCGTCCCCACAGGGATCCATGGCTACACCTTC. Its protein is CASSVPTGIHGYTF.

V is TRBV5-4 and J is TRBJ2-3, with D uncertain. This CDR3 is built from 14 residues. V was trimmed by 4 bases and J by 2 bases, leaving 11 bases between them. Looked up from germline, CDR1 is SGHNT and CDR2 is YYREEE (reference sequence). The CDR3 spells CASSPPPPTDTQYF. In nucleotides, the CDR3 is TGTGCCAGCAGCCCTCCCCCTCCCACAGATACGCAGTATTTT.

The chain links TRBV2 to TRBJ2-3; a weak D match, TRBD1 (6 bases). The germline CDR1 and CDR2 sequences are SNHLY and FYNNEI. This CDR3 is built from 15 residues. Trimming stripped 6 bases from V and 2 bases from J, with 15 bases between. This chain's CDR3 is CASRTQGHSTDTQYF. In nucleotides, the CDR3 is TGTGCCAGCAGAACACAGGGCCATTCCACAGATACGCAGTATTTT.

V and J are TRBV27 and TRBJ2-7, with 12 bases lining up with TRBD2. Germline trimming cut 2 bases from V and 4 bases from J; bases unmatched to any gene: 15. The germline gives CDR1 MNHEY, CDR2 SMNVEV (reference sequence). The CDR3 has 19 residues. CDR3 coding DNA: TGTGCCAGCAGTTTAAGAGGGTCATTCGGGACTAGCGGGTTATACGAGCAGTACTTC. Protein product: CASSLRGSFGTSGLYEQYF.

The rearrangement uses TRBV4-3 and TRBJ1-4; TRBD1 matches 8 bases. The CDR3 totals 19 residues. The germline gives CDR1 LGHNA, CDR2 YSLEER. Trimming removed 0 bases from V and 2 bases from J; junction bases left unmatched: 11. CDR3 residues: CASSQDRAGGGGTNEKLFF. Written as DNA, the CDR3 is TGCGCCAGCAGCCAAGATAGGGCAGGGGGCGGGGGCACTAATGAAAAACTGTTTTTT.

The chain combines TRBV7-8 with TRBJ1-5; D gene unclear. Germline assignment: CDR1 SGHVS and CDR2 FQNEAQ. The CDR3 extends over 15 amino acids. V lost 1 base to trimming and J lost 2 bases, with 9 bases between them. This CDR3 reads CASSLEAVGNQPQHF. The CDR3, as DNA: TGTGCCAGCAGCTTAGAGGCCGTGGGCAATCAGCCCCAGCATTTT. Full variable domain (missing parts from reference TRBV7-8 and TRBJ1-5): GAGVSQSPRYKVAKRGQDVALRCDPISGHVSLFWYQQALGQGPEFLTYFQNEAQLDKSGLPSDRFFAERPEGSVSTLKIQRTQQEDSAVYLCASSLEAVGNQPQHFGDGTRLSIL.

The gene calls are TRBV30 and TRBJ1-2, with D tentatively TRBD1 (6 bases). The CDR3 runs to 15 residues. V dropped 2 bases and J dropped 4 bases, with 17 bases sitting between them. The germline V gene encodes CDR1 GTSNPN and CDR2 SVGIG (reference sequence). The CDR3, as DNA: TGTGCCTGGAGTAGCGTGGGGGCAAGGGGCTATGGCTACACCTTC. Translating it yields CAWSSVGARGYGYTF.

The rearrangement joins TRBV6-5 to TRBJ1-5; the D is unclear. The CDR3 runs to 15 residues. Germline assignment: CDR1 MNHEY and CDR2 SVGAGI. Trimming left V 7 bases short and J 5 bases short, with 18 bases between. The CDR3 is CASTSGTQPHQPQHF. CDR3 sequence (DNA): TGTGCCAGCACCTCGGGCACCCAGCCCCATCAGCCCCAGCATTTT.

The rearrangement joins TRBV7-8 to TRBJ1-3, with a tentative D call TRBD1 (6 bases). V was pared by 5 bases and J by 2 bases, with 10 bases between. The CDR3 runs to 14 residues. From germline, CDR1 is SGHVS and CDR2 FQNEAQ. The CDR3 reads CASSLPGAGNTIYF. In nucleotides, the CDR3 is TGTGCCAGCAGCCTCCCAGGGGCTGGAAACACCATATATTTT.

The genes are TRBV6-5 and TRBJ1-5, with unresolved D. Germline lookup yields CDR1 MNHEY and CDR2 SVGAGI. The CDR3 extends over 13 amino acids. V was cut by 5 bases and J by 6 bases, with 11 bases left in between. The CDR3 spells CASSEGRIQPQHF. DNA for the CDR3: TGTGCCAGCAGTGAAGGAAGGATTCAGCCCCAGCATTTT.

This clone has just a few counts. The V gene is TRBV5-1, the J gene TRBJ2-5, with D possibly being TRBD1 or TRBD2 (6 bases each). The germline CDR1 and CDR2 sequences are SGHRS and YFSETQ. The CDR3 length is 16 residues. Between the trimmed V and J ends, which lost 0 bases and 4 bases, there was a span of 16 bases. The CDR3 bases are TGCGCCAGCAGCTTGGACATTCCCGGAGGGGGAGAGACCCAGTACTTC. Encoded protein: CASSLDIPGGGETQYF.

This chain joins TRBV4-3 and TRBJ2-7, with 12 bases lining up with TRBD2. CDR3 length equals 16 residues. V shed 1 base, J shed 4 bases, and the junction held 5 bases outside the gene matches. Germline lookup yields CDR1 LGHNA and CDR2 YSLEER. The CDR3 is CASSQVSSGRVYEQYF. The DNA for the CDR3 is TGCGCCAGCAGCCAAGTCTCTAGCGGGAGGGTTTACGAGCAGTACTTC.

The genes are TRBV30 and TRBJ1-5; no clear D gene. This CDR3 region has 13 residues. CDR1 is GTSNPN, CDR2 SVGIG, per germline (reference sequence). V lost 5 bases and J lost 0, with 8 bases in between. This CDR3 is CAWAENSNQPQHF. The CDR3 coding sequence is TGTGCCTGGGCCGAGAATAGCAATCAGCCCCAGCATTTT.

The V gene is TRBV7-6, the J gene TRBJ2-3; 9 nucleotides align to TRBD2. The trim removed 2 bases at V and 0 bases at J, leaving 3 bases unmatched. The CDR3 is made up of 16 amino acids. Germline values: CDR1 SGHVS, CDR2 FNYEAQ. CDR3 coding DNA: TGTGCCAGCAGCTTAAGAACTAGCGGGAGCACAGATACGCAGTATTTT. This codes for CASSLRTSGSTDTQYF.